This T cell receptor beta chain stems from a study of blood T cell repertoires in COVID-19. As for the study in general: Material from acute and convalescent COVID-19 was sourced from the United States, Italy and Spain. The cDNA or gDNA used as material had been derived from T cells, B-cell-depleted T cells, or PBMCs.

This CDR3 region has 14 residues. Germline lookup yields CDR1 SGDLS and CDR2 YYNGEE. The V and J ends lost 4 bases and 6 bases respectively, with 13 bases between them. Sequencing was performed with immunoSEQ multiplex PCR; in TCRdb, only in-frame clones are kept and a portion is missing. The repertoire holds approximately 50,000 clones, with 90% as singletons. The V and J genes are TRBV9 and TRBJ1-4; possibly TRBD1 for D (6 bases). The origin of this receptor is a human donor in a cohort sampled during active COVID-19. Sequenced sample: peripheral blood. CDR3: CASSMDSLHEKLFF. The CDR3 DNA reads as TGTGCCAGCAGCATGGACAGCCTACATGAAAAACTGTTTTTT.